The rows below give T cell receptor beta chains drawn from one sample of a study of T-cell reconstitution after alpha-beta-depleted transplantation in children. TCRdb redid the calling of the PCR reads with MiXCR, one entry per CDR3 protein. Of about 130,000 distinct CDR3 sequences listed, 8% to 10% are singletons. This material consisted of PBMCs, mostly from graft donor cells, taken 180 days after TCRalphabeta/CD19-depleted stem cell transplant. These receptors all stem from a girl under three years old who had a stem cell transplant for combined immunodeficiency, so the T cells may come from the graft donor. The CDR3 runs from the conserved cysteine through the conserved F or W. A D gene is named only where the DNA matches it firmly. Clone size is shown for a subset of rows, as once, few, many or a class of expanded clone.

v_gene,abundance,d_gene,j_gene,CDR3nt,CDR3aa
TRBV6-1,many,NA,TRBJ2-6,TGTGCCAGCAGTGAATATCCACACGTCCTGACTTTC,CASSEYPHVLTF
TRBV29-1,few,NA,TRBJ1-2,TGCAGCGTTAACATGGGATGGGACTATGGCTACACCTTC,CSVNMGWDYGYTF
TRBV12-3/TRBV12-4,many,TRBD1,TRBJ1-4,TGTGCCAGCAGTAGTACAGGGGGCGCGTATGAAAAACTGTTTTTT,CASSSTGGAYEKLFF
TRBV6-1,many,NA,TRBJ1-5,TGTGCCAGCAGCCAACTCCAACCCGGGCAGCCCCAGCATTTT,CASSQLQPGQPQHF
TRBV5-1,few,NA,TRBJ2-2,TGCGCCAGCAGCTTCGGCTCGAACACCGGGGAGCTGTTTTTT,CASSFGSNTGELFF
TRBV29-1,few,TRBD2,TRBJ2-7,TGCAGCGTTGGTTGGCGGGAGAGGGACGAGCAGTACTTC,CSVGWRERDEQYF
TRBV13,few,TRBD2,TRBJ2-1,TGTGCCAGCAGCTTAGGCCTAGCGGAGCTCTACAATGAGCAGTTCTTC,CASSLGLAELYNEQFF
TRBV12-3/TRBV12-4,few,NA,TRBJ1-3,TGTGCCAGCGACCCCAACACCATATATTTT,CASDPNTIYF
TRBV12-3/TRBV12-4,NA,NA,TRBJ2-1,TGTGCCAGCAGCCCAGGGGTCCAGCAGTTCTTC,CASSPGVQQFF
TRBV12-3/TRBV12-4,many,NA,TRBJ1-2,TGTGCCAGCAGCGGCGGGTATGGCTACACCTTC,CASSGGYGYTF
TRBV19,NA,TRBD1,TRBJ1-2,TGTGCCAGTAGTGGATGGACAGGGGATGGCTACACCTTC,CASSGWTGDGYTF
TRBV7-3,NA,NA,TRBJ2-2,TGTGCCAGCAGCCCCCGAGGCAGGGAGAACACCGGGGAGCTGTTTTTT,CASSPRGRENTGELFF
TRBV5-6,few,NA,TRBJ2-7,TGTGCCAGCAGCTTCGGTCCGGGGACCTACGAGCAGTACTTC,CASSFGPGTYEQYF
TRBV5-8,many,TRBD1,TRBJ2-5,TGTGCCAGCAACCCGACAGGGGGCTTGCAAGAGACCCAGTACTTC,CASNPTGGLQETQYF
TRBV12-3/TRBV12-4,few,NA,TRBJ1-2,TGTGCCAGCAGTTTAAAGAGTATATCTGGCTACACCTTC,CASSLKSISGYTF
TRBV6-5,NA,NA,TRBJ1-2,TGTGCCAGCAGTTACTCGGGTGGGTTCAACTATGGCTACACCTTC,CASSYSGGFNYGYTF
TRBV20-1,NA,NA,TRBJ2-7,TGCAGTGCTAGAGATCTTAGGGGGTCGACCTACGAGCAGTACTTC,CSARDLRGSTYEQYF
TRBV12-3/TRBV12-4,few,TRBD1,TRBJ2-5,TGTGCCAGCAGTTTAACAGGGGGCTTTATAGAGACCCAGTACTTC,CASSLTGGFIETQYF
TRBV6-1,NA,NA,TRBJ2-5,TGTGCCAGCAGTGAAGCGGGAGAGACCCAGTACTTC,CASSEAGETQYF
TRBV5-6,NA,NA,TRBJ2-7,TGTGCCAGCAGCTTGGCGGGGGCGGTTGGGGAGCAGTACTTC,CASSLAGAVGEQYF
TRBV2,NA,NA,TRBJ2-7,TGTGCCAGCAGTGAGGAATGGGGAGTCGCCTACGAGCAGTACTTC,CASSEEWGVAYEQYF
TRBV20-1,many,NA,TRBJ2-7,TGCAGTGCTAGAGCTCAGGGCTCCTACGAGCAGTACTTC,CSARAQGSYEQYF
TRBV20-1,many,TRBD2,TRBJ2-7,TGCAGTGCTAGGGGCCTAGCGGGAAGCTCCTACGAGCAGTACTTC,CSARGLAGSSYEQYF
TRBV12-5,NA,TRBD1,TRBJ1-5,TGTGCTAGTGGCCTTGTCTTACAGGGGGGAAGGCCCCAGCATTTT,CASGLVLQGGRPQHF
TRBV12-3/TRBV12-4,few,NA,TRBJ2-7,TGTGCCAGCAGTTTAGTTGGCGGCTACGAGCAGTACTTC,CASSLVGGYEQYF
TRBV20-1,NA,NA,TRBJ2-5,TGCAGTGCTACTCCAGAAGAGACCCAGTACTTC,CSATPEETQYF
TRBV7-3,few,TRBD2,TRBJ2-3,TGTGCCAGCAGCTCCTCTACTAGCGGGATTACAGATACGCAGTATTTT,CASSSSTSGITDTQYF
TRBV7-2,few,TRBD2,TRBJ2-1,TGTGCCAGCAGCTTAGGAGGGAGGGCCTATGGTGAGCAGTTCTTC,CASSLGGRAYGEQFF
TRBV12-3/TRBV12-4,NA,TRBD1,TRBJ2-7,TGTGCCAGCAGTAAGACAGGGGGCGGAAGGGAGCAGTACTTC,CASSKTGGGREQYF